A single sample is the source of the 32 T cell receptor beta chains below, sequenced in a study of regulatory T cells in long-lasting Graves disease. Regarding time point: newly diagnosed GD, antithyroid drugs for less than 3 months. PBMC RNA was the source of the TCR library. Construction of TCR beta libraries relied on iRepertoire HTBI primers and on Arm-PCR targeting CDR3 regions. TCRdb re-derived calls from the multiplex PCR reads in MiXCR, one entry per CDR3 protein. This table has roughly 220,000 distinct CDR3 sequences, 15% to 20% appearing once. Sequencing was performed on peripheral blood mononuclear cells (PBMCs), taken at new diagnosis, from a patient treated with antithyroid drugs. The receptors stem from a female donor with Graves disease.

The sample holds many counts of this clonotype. CDR3 nucleotide sequence: TGCAGTGCCGATCAGGGCAGTAATTCACCCCTCCACTTT. Its translation is CSADQGSNSPLHF. The chain links TRBV20-1 to TRBJ1-6, with D tentatively TRBD1 (5 bases). The CDR3 extends over 13 amino acids. The V gene lost 6 bases and the J gene lost 6 bases, with 12 bases spanning the gap. From germline, CDR1 is DFQATT and CDR2 SNEGSKA (reference sequence).

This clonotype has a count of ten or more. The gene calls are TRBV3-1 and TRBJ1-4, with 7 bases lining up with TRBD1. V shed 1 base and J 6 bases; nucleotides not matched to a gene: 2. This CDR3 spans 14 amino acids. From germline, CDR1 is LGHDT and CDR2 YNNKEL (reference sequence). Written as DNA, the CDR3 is TGTGCCAGCAGCCAAGCTGGGACAGATGAAAAACTGTTTTTT. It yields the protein CASSQAGTDEKLFF.

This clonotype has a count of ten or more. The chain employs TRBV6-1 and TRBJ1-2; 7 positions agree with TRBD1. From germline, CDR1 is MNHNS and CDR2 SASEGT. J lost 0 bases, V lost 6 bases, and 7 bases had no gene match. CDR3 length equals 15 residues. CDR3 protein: CASSRGQATNYGYTF. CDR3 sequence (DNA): TGTGCCAGCAGCCGTGGACAGGCGACTAACTATGGCTACACCTTC.

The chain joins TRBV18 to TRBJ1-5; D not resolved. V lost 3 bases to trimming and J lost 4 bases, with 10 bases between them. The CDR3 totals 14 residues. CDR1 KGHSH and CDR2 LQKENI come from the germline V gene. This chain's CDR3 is CASSPTRVNQPQHF. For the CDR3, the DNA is TGTGCCAGCTCACCTACACGGGTGAATCAGCCCCAGCATTTT. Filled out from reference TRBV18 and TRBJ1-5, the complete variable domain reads NAGVMQNPRHLVRRRGQEARLRCSPMKGHSHVYWYRQLPEEGLKFMVYLQKENIIDESGMPKERFSAEFPKEGPSILRIQQVVRGDSAAYFCASSPTRVNQPQHFGDGTRLSIL.

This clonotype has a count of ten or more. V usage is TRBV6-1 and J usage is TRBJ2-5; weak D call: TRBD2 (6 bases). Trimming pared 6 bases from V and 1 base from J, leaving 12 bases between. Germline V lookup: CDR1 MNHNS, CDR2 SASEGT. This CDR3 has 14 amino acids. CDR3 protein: CASRASGGQETQYF. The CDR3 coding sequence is TGTGCCAGCAGAGCCTCCGGGGGCCAAGAGACCCAGTACTTC.

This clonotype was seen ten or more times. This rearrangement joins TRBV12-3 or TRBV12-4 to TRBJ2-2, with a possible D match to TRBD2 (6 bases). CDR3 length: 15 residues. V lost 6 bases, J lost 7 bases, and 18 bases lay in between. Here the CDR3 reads CASRARRGASGELFF. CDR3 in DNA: TGTGCCAGCAGGGCACGGAGGGGCGCGAGCGGGGAGCTGTTTTTT.

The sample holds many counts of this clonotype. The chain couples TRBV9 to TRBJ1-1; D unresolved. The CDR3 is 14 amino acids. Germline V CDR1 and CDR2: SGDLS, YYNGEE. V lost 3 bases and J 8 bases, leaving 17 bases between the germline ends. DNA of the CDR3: TGTGCCAGCAGCGGTGGACGGGCGGACGGGGAAGCTTTCTTT. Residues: CASSGGRADGEAFF.

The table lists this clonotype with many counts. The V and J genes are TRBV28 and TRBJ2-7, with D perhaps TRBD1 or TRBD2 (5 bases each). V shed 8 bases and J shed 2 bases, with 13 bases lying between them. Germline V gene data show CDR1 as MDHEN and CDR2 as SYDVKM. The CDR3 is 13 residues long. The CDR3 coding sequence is TGTGCCAGCCGGGACCCTAGGACCTACGAGCAGTACTTC. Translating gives CASRDPRTYEQYF.

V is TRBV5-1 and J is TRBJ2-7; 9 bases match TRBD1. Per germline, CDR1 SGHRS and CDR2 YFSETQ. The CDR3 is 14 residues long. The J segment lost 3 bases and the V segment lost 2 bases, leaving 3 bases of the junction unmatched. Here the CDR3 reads CASSFGTGFYEQYF. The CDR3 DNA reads TGCGCCAGCAGCTTTGGGACAGGGTTCTACGAGCAGTACTTC. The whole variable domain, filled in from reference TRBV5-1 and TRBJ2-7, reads KAGVTQTPRYLIKTRGQQVTLSCSPISGHRSVSWYQQTPGQGLQFLFEYFSETQRNKGNFPGRFSGRQFSNSRSEMNVSTLELGDSALYLCASSFGTGFYEQYFGPGTRLTVT.

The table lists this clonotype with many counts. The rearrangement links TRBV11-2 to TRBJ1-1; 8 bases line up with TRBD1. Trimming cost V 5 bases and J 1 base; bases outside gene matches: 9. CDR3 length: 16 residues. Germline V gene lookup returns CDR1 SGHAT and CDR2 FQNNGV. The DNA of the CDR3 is TGTGCCAGCAGCAATAGCCAGGGGGCCGGGAACACTGAAGCTTTCTTT. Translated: CASSNSQGAGNTEAFF. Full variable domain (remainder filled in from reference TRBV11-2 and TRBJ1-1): EAGVAQSPRYKIIEKRQSVAFWCNPISGHATLYWYQQILGQGPKLLIQFQNNGVVDDSQLPKDRFSAERLKGVDSTLKIQPAKLEDSAVYLCASSNSQGAGNTEAFFGQGTRLTVV.

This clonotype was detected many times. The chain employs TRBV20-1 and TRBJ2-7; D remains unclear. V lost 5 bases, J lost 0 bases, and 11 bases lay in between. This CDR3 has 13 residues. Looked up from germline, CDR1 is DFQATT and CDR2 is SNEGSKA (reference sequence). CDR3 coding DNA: TGCAGTGCTGGCCCCAGCTTCTCCTACGAGCAGTACTTC. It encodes CSAGPSFSYEQYF.

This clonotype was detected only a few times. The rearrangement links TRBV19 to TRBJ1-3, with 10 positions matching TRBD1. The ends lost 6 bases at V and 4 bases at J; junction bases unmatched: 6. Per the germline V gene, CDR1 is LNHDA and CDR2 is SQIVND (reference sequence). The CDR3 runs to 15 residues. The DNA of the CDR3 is TGTGCCAGTAGAACCGACAGGGGGCGAGGAAACACCATATATTTT. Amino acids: CASRTDRGRGNTIYF.

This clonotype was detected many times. In DNA form, the CDR3 reads TGTGCCAGCAGTTTGGGACGGACCCCCTCCTACGAGCAGTACTTC. Protein sequence: CASSLGRTPSYEQYF. The chain links TRBV12-3 or TRBV12-4 to TRBJ2-7; D possibly matches TRBD1 or TRBD2 (5 bases each). The CDR3 is 15 residues long. V was cut by 3 bases and J by 0 bases, with 12 bases left in between.

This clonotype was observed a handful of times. The chain's CDR3 is CASSQEGGILGYTF. CDR3 DNA sequence: TGTGCCAGCAGCCAGGAAGGAGGCATTCTGGGCTACACCTTC. This chain uses TRBV14 with TRBJ1-2; D gene unclear. This CDR3 is built from 14 residues. V was clipped by 3 bases and J by 8 bases, with 16 bases between them. Germline assignment: CDR1 SGHDN and CDR2 FVKESK.

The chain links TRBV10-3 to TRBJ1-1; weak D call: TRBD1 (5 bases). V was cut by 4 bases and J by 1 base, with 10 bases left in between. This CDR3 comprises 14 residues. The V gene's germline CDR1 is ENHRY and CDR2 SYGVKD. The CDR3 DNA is TGTGCCATCAGTGGATCCGGGGCGAACACTGAAGCTTTCTTT. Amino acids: CAISGSGANTEAFF.

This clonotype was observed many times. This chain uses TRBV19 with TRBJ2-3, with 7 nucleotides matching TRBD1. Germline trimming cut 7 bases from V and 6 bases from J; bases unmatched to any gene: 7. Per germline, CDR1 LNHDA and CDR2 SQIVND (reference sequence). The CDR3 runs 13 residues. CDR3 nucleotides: TGTGCCAGTACCCGACAGGGTTCTGATACGCAGTATTTT. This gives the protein CASTRQGSDTQYF. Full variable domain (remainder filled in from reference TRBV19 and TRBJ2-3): DGGITQSPKYLFRKEGQNVTLSCEQNLNHDAMYWYRQDPGQGLRLIYYSQIVNDFQKGDIAEGYSVSREKKESFPLTVTSAQKNPTAFYLCASTRQGSDTQYFGPGTRLTVL.

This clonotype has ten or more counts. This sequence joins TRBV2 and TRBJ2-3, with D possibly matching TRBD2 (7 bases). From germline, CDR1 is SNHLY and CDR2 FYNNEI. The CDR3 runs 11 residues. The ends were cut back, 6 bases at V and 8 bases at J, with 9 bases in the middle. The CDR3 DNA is TGTGCCAGCAGGGGGGGGCCTACGCAGTATTTT. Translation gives CASRGGPTQYF.

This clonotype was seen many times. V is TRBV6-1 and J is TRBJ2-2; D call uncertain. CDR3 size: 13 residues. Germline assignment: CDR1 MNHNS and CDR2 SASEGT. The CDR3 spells CAAVPSNTGELFF. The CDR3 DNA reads TGTGCTGCGGTCCCTTCGAACACCGGGGAGCTGTTTTTT.

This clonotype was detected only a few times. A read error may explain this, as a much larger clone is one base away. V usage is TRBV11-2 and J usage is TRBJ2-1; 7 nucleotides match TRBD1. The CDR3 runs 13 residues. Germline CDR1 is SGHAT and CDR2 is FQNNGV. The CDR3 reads CASSVDRANQQFF. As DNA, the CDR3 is TGTGCCAGCAGCGTTGACAGGGCCAATCAGCAGTTCTTC.

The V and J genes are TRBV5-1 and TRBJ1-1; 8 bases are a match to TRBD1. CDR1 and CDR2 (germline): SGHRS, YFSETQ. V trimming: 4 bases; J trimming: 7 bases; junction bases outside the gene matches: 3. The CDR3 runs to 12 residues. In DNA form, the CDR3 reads TGCGCCAGCAGCGCCGGGACAGGTGAAGCTTTCTTT. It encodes CASSAGTGEAFF.

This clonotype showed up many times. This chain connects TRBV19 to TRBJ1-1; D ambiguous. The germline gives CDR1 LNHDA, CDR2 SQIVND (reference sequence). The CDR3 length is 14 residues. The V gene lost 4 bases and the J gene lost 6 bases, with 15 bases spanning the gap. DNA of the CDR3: TGTGCCAGTAGTAATCGGAGACGGGAGGCTGAAGCTTTCTTT. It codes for CASSNRRREAEAFF.

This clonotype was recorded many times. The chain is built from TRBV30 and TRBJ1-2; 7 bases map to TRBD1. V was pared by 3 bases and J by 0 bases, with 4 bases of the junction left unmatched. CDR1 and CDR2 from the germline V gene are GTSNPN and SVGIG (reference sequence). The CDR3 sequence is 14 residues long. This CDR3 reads CAWRDRSANYGYTF. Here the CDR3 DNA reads TGTGCCTGGAGGGACAGGTCAGCTAACTATGGCTACACCTTC.

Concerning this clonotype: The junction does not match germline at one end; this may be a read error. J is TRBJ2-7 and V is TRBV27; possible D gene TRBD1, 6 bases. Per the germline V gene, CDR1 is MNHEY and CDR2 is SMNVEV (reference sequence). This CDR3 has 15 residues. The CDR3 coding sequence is TGTGCCGGCAGTCTCCAGGGGTTTTTATCCTACGAGCAGTACTTC. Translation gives CAGSLQGFLSYEQYF.

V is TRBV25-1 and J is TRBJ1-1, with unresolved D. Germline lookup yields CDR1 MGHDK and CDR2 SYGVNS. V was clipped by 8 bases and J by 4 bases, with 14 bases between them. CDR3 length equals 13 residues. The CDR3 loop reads CASSPLGSTEAFF. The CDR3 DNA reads TGTGCCAGCTCGCCACTGGGTTCCACTGAAGCTTTCTTT.

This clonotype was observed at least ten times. This chain's CDR3 is CASRTTSGTDTQYF. CDR3 DNA: TGTGCCAGCAGGACGACTAGCGGCACAGATACGCAGTATTTT. The chain recombines TRBV27 with TRBJ2-3, with TRBD2 matching 8 bases. The junction had 3 bases not matched to a gene; V was cut back by 6 bases and J by 1 base. This CDR3 contains 14 residues. Germline-derived CDR1 and CDR2 are MNHEY and SMNVEV (reference sequence).

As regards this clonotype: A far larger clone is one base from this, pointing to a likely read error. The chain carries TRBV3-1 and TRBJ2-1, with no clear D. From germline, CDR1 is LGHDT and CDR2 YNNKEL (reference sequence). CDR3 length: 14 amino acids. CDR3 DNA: TGTGCCAGCAGCTTAAGCGACGGGCACAATGAGCAGTCCTTC. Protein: CASSLSDGHNEQSF.

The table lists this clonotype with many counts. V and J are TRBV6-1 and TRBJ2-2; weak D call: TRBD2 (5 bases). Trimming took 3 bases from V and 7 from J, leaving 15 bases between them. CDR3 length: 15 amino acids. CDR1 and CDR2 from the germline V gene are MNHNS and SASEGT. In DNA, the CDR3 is TGTGCCAGCAGTGAGTTGGTAGCGAGGGACGGGGAGCTGTTTTTT. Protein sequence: CASSELVARDGELFF.

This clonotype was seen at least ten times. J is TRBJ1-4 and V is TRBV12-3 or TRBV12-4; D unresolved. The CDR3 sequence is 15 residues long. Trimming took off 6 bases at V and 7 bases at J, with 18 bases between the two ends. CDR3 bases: TGTGCCAGCAGGGGAACTGAAGGTGCTACTGAAAAACTGTTTTTT. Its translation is CASRGTEGATEKLFF.

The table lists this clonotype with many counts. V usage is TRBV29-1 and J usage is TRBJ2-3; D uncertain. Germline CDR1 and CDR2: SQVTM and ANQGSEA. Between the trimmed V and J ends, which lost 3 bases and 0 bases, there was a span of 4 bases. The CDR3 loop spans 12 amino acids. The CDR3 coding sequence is TGCAGCGTTGAGTCCAGCACAGATACGCAGTATTTT. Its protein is CSVESSTDTQYF.

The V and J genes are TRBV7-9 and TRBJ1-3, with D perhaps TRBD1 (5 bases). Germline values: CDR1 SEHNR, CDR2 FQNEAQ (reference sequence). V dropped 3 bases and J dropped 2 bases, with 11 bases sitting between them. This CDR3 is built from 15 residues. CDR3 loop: CASSLKPGPGNTIYF. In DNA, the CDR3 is TGTGCCAGCAGCTTGAAGCCAGGGCCTGGAAACACCATATATTTT.

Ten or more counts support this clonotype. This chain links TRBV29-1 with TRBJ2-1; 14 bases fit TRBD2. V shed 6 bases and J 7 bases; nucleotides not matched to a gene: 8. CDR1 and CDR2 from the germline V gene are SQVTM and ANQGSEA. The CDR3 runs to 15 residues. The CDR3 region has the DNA TGCAGCGTAGATACCGGGACTAGCGGGGGTAATGAGCAGTTCTTC. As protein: CSVDTGTSGGNEQFF.

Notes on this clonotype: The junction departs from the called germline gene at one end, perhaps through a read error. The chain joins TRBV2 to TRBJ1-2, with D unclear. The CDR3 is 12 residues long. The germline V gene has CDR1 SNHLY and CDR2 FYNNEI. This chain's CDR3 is CAGSATSYGYIF. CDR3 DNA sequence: TGTGCCGGCAGTGCTACAAGCTATGGCTACATCTTC.